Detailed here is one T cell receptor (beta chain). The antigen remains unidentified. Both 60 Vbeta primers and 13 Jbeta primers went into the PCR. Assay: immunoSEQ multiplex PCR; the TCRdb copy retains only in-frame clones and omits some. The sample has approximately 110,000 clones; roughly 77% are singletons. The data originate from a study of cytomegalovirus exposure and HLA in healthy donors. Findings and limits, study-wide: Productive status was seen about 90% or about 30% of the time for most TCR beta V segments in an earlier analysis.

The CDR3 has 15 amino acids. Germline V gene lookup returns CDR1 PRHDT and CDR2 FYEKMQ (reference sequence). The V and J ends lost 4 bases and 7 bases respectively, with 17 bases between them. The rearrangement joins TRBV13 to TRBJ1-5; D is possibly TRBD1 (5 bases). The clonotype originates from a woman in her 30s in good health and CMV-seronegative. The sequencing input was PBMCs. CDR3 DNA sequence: TGTGCCAGCAGCTCAGGGAGGGTCAGAGGCCAGCCCCAGCATTTT. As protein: CASSSGRVRGQPQHF.